The following is a T cell receptor beta chain sequence with its context. The data derive from a study of blood T cell repertoires in COVID-19. About the study: Acute-phase and convalescent COVID-19 samples originated in the United States, Italy and Spain. PBMCs, B-cell-depleted T cells, or T cells were the source of the cDNA or gDNA that made up the material.

In the source study's methods: Reference gene primer amplification gave nucleated cell count estimates. Measured with immunoSEQ multiplex PCR; TCRdb has only the in-frame clones, and not every one. The V and J calls and clone size come from that table; D and trimming were worked out from the DNA. The sample has 150,000 to 180,000 clones, about 80% seen once. Trimming removed 5 bases at V and 1 base at J, with 17 bases between. The CDR3 is 16 residues long. The germline gives CDR1 SEHNR, CDR2 FQNEAQ (reference sequence). This chain links TRBV7-9 with TRBJ1-2, with D possibly being TRBD1 (5 bases). The sequence was collected from a woman aged 55-75 years with acute or convalescent COVID-19. The sequenced material came from peripheral blood. CDR3 DNA sequence: TGTGCCAGCAGCCGACGGGAGGGGCGGGATAACTATGGCTACACCTTC. As protein: CASSRREGRDNYGYTF. The whole variable domain, remainder taken from reference TRBV7-9 and TRBJ1-2, is DTGVSQNPRHKITKRGQNVTFRCDPISEHNRLYWYRQTLGQGPEFLTYFQNEAQLEKSRLLSDRFSAERPKGSFSTLEIQRTEQGDSAMYLCASSRREGRDNYGYTFGSGTRLTVV.